The clone carrying this TCR beta chain appeared many times. CDR3 length equals 13 residues. Between the trimmed V and J ends, which lost 5 bases and 7 bases, there was a span of 14 bases. Germline V lookup: CDR1 MNHEY, CDR2 SMNVEV (reference sequence). MiXCR was used by TCRdb to re-call the PCR reads. This table has 25,000 to 30,000 clones, roughly 15% appearing once. This record belongs to a study of metastatic and nonmetastatic thyroid tumors. Study-level information: Comparison of repertoires was carried out across blood and tumor or nodule tissue from malignant and benign thyroid patients.

Patients had received no treatment of any kind before thyroid surgery. This chain connects TRBV27 to TRBJ1-2; weak D call: TRBD1 (6 bases). This clonotype was sampled from a male donor with papillary thyroid cancer or a benign thyroid nodule (not recorded which). Some clones in this sample may be carry-over from other donors' samples. Sequencing was carried out using blood. This CDR3 reads CASSTGGAGGYTF. In DNA, the CDR3 is TGTGCCAGCAGTACGGGGGGGGCAGGTGGCTACACCTTC.